A single sample is the source of the 17 T cell receptor beta chains below, sequenced in a study of human T cells and chemical hapten exposure. In TCRdb, the RACE reads were re-called with MiXCR into one record per CDR3 protein. The profile shows roughly 100,000 distinct CDR3 sequences, 10% to 11% of them singletons. The sample's time point: pre-sensitization, week 0. The treatment denotes: therapeutic diphenylcyclopropenone sensitization with weekly scalp DPC. The specimen comprised whole blood, sampled in connection with sensitization to the hapten diphenylcyclopropenone (DPC). The receptors were gathered from a woman aged 55-69 years with alopecia areata. Some clones in this sample may be carry-over from other donors' samples.

This clonotype was picked up a small number of times. This sequence joins TRBV5-1 and TRBJ2-7, with D tentatively TRBD1 (6 bases). The CDR3 has 14 residues. V was shortened by 7 bases and J by 2 bases, with 16 bases between the two germline ends. Germline lookup yields CDR1 SGHRS and CDR2 YFSETQ. In DNA, the CDR3 is TGCGCCAGCCAGCAGGGGATAGTAGCCTACGAGCAGTACTTC. Translating gives CASQQGIVAYEQYF. The whole variable domain, filled in from reference TRBV5-1 and TRBJ2-7, reads KAGVTQTPRYLIKTRGQQVTLSCSPISGHRSVSWYQQTPGQGLQFLFEYFSETQRNKGNFPGRFSGRQFSNSRSEMNVSTLELGDSALYLCASQQGIVAYEQYFGPGTRLTVT.

At least ten counts were recorded for this clonotype. The genes are TRBV19 and TRBJ2-1; 10 bases are a match to TRBD1. Unmatched junction bases numbered 13, after V lost 5 bases and J lost 9 bases. This CDR3 has 16 residues. The germline V gene encodes CDR1 LNHDA and CDR2 SQIVND (reference sequence). The CDR3 coding sequence is TGTGCCAGTAGTTGGACCGGGACAGGGGAGAGTAGTGAGCAGTTCTTC. This gives the protein CASSWTGTGESSEQFF.

The chain links TRBV7-3 to TRBJ2-1; 12 bases are shared with TRBD2. Germline assignment: CDR1 SGHTA and CDR2 FQGTGA. V was clipped by 10 bases and J by 5 bases; unmatched bases: 9. This CDR3 comprises 15 residues. The CDR3 region is CATQLAGGLDNEQFF. The CDR3 coding sequence is TGTGCCACCCAACTAGCGGGGGGTCTAGACAATGAGCAGTTCTTC.

This clonotype has a count of ten or more. This sequence joins TRBV5-5 and TRBJ2-1, with D possibly matching TRBD1 (6 bases). Germline V gene data show CDR1 as SGHKS and CDR2 as YYEKEE (reference sequence). CDR3 length: 17 amino acids. Trimming cost V 2 bases and J 0 bases, with 15 bases left between them. The CDR3 sequence: CASSLTGTHSSYNEQFF. The CDR3 DNA reads as TGTGCCAGCAGCTTAACCGGGACACACAGCTCCTACAATGAGCAGTTCTTC.

This clonotype was seen ten or more times. The chain combines TRBV7-2 with TRBJ2-7; D uncertain. The CDR3 spans 15 residues. Germline lookup yields CDR1 SGHTA and CDR2 FQGNSA. V lost 5 bases and J 3 bases, leaving 17 bases between the germline ends. The CDR3 spells CASSPRGGRFYEQYF. The CDR3 DNA reads TGTGCCAGCAGCCCGCGAGGCGGAAGGTTCTACGAGCAGTACTTC.

The chain uses TRBV5-6 and TRBJ1-4; unclear D gene. This CDR3 contains 14 residues. CDR1 and CDR2 from the germline V gene are SGHDT and YYEEEE. Trimming shortened V by 2 bases and J by 4 bases, and 9 bases separated the two germline ends. The DNA for the CDR3 is TGTGCCAGCAGCTTAGGGAGACGTAATGAAAAACTGTTTTTT. Amino acid sequence: CASSLGRRNEKLFF.

The chain carries TRBV30 and TRBJ1-1; TRBD1 matches at 8 bases. The CDR3 totals 13 residues. J gave up 5 bases and V 0 bases, and 2 bases lay outside the gene matches. Germline values: CDR1 GTSNPN, CDR2 SVGIG (reference sequence). CDR3 sequence (DNA): TGTGCCTGGAGTGTAAACAGGGGGACTGAAGCTTTCTTT. Its translation: CAWSVNRGTEAFF.

This clonotype was observed many times. This sequence joins TRBV10-3 and TRBJ2-5, with TRBD1 as a possible D gene (6 bases). Germline V gene lookup returns CDR1 ENHRY and CDR2 SYGVKD. The CDR3 is 15 residues long. V dropped 3 bases and J dropped 4 bases, with 15 bases sitting between them. CDR3 DNA: TGTGCCATCAGTGACAGCTTCAGGGGAATAGAGACCCAGTACTTC. This translates into CAISDSFRGIETQYF.

This clonotype came up a few times. V gene TRBV30 combines with J gene TRBJ1-1; unclear D gene. This CDR3 contains 12 residues. Germline V CDR1 and CDR2: GTSNPN, SVGIG (reference sequence). The V gene lost 4 bases and the J gene lost 4 bases, with 10 bases spanning the gap. DNA for the CDR3: TGTGCCTGGACTGGGGATACCACTGAAGCTTTCTTT. Encoded protein: CAWTGDTTEAFF.

This clonotype was picked up a small number of times. The V call is TRBV7-2, the J call TRBJ2-1; the match to TRBD2 covers 9 bases. This CDR3 has 16 amino acids. V shed 5 bases, J shed 0 bases, and the junction held 5 bases outside the gene matches. CDR1 is SGHTA and CDR2 is FQGNSA in the germline V gene. DNA for the CDR3: TGTGCCAGCAGCAATAGCGGGAGACCCTCCTACAATGAGCAGTTCTTC. This encodes CASSNSGRPSYNEQFF.

This clonotype was counted many times. The J gene is TRBJ1-2, the V gene TRBV9; 9 nucleotides agree with TRBD1. The CDR3 sequence is 13 residues long. With 0 bases clipped from V and 7 bases from J, the junction kept 1 base outside the gene matches. Germline loops: CDR1 SGDLS, CDR2 YYNGEE. As DNA, the CDR3 is TGTGCCAGCAGCGTAGGACAGGGGGGTGGCTACACCTTC. As protein: CASSVGQGGGYTF.

This clonotype was picked up a small number of times. This rearrangement joins TRBV20-1 to TRBJ2-2, with 7 bases lining up with TRBD2. The CDR3 totals 14 residues. CDR1 and CDR2 (germline): DFQATT, SNEGSKA (reference sequence). V was pared by 2 bases and J by 5 bases, with 5 bases of the junction left unmatched. The CDR3 sequence is CSARQRGDTGELFF. The CDR3 coding sequence is TGCAGTGCTAGACAGCGGGGAGATACCGGGGAGCTGTTTTTT.

This clonotype was recorded at least ten times. V is TRBV10-1 and J is TRBJ2-5; 7 nucleotides match TRBD2. Losses at the gene ends were 2 bases for V and 5 bases for J; bases not matched to a gene: 2. CDR1 and CDR2 from the germline V gene are WNHNN and SYGVQD (reference sequence). CDR3 length equals 13 residues. DNA of the CDR3: TGCGCCAGCAGTGAGCGGGGGGTGGAGACCCAGTACTTC. Protein: CASSERGVETQYF.

This clonotype turned up a few times. V usage is TRBV6-5 and J usage is TRBJ2-7, with 7 bases fitting TRBD1. The CDR3 contains 15 residues. Germline CDR1 is MNHEY and CDR2 is SVGAGI. The junction had 10 bases not matched to a gene; V was cut back by 3 bases and J by 5 bases. CDR3 coding DNA: TGTGCCAGCAGTTATAGACGACAGGGTACGCACGAGCAGTACTTC. Translated: CASSYRRQGTHEQYF.

The chain recombines TRBV6-1 with TRBJ1-1, with D tentatively TRBD1 (5 bases). The CDR3 totals 15 residues. Germline V lookup: CDR1 MNHNS, CDR2 SASEGT. V was shortened by 1 base and J by 6 bases, with 15 bases between the two germline ends. The CDR3 DNA reads TGTGCCAGCAGTGAAGTCGGAGGGGTAGTATCTGAAGCTTTCTTT. Amino acid sequence: CASSEVGGVVSEAFF.

The V call is TRBV6-5, the J call TRBJ1-3; 7 bases map to TRBD1. Looked up from germline, CDR1 is MNHEY and CDR2 is SVGAGI. The CDR3 totals 22 residues. Trimming cost V 0 bases and J 6 bases; bases outside gene matches: 26. CDR3 bases: TGTGCCAGCAGTTACTCGAGCGGGACAGCAGGATACCGACCCCGGAGTACAAACACCATATATTTT. Translating it yields CASSYSSGTAGYRPRSTNTIYF.

The chain carries TRBV6-4 and TRBJ2-1; 7 nucleotides agree with TRBD2. Germline V gene data show CDR1 as MRHNA and CDR2 as SNTAGT. This CDR3 is 16 amino acids long. V lost 8 bases to trimming and J lost 4 bases; unmatched junction nucleotides: 14. CDR3 coding DNA: TGTGCCAGCCAGCCGGAGTTTGCGGGGGAGTACAATGAGCAGTTCTTC. This encodes CASQPEFAGEYNEQFF.